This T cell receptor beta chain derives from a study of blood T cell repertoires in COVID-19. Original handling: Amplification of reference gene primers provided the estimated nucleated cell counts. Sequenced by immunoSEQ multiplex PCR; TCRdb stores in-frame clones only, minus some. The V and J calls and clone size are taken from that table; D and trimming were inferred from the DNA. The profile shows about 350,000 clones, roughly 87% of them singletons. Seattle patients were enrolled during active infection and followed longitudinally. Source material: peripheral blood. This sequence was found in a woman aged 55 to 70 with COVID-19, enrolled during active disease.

The CDR3 DNA reads as TGTGCCAGCAGGCGAGGGGAGGGAGATGGTTCCGGGGAGCTGTTTTTT. As protein: CASRRGEGDGSGELFF. The V gene is TRBV9, the J gene TRBJ2-2; 7 bases are shared with TRBD2. V trimming: 5 bases; J trimming: 6 bases; junction bases outside the gene matches: 13. Germline V gene data show CDR1 as SGDLS and CDR2 as YYNGEE. The CDR3 contains 16 residues.